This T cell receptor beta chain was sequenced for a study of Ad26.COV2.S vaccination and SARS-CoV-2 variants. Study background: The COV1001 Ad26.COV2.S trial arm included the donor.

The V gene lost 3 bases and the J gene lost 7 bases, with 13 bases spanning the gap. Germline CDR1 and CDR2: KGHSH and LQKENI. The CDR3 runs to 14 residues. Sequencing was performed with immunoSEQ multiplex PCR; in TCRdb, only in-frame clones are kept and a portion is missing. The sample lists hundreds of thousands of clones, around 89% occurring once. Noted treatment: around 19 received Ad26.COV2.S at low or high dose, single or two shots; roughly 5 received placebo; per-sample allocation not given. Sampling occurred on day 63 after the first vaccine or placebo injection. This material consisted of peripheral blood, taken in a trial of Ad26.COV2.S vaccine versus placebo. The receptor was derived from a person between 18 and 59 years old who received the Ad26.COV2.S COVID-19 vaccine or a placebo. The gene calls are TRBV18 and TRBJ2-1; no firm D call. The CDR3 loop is CASSPQVPSNEQFF. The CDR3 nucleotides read TGTGCCAGCTCACCGCAGGTCCCCTCGAATGAGCAGTTCTTC.